This entry lists 20 T cell receptor beta chains sequenced from one sample in a study of T and B cells in COVID-19 patients. From blood, roughly 250-500 ng of genomic DNA served as TRB template. TRB rearrangements were amplified by multiplex PCR with BIOMED2 TRB-A/B primers. TCRdb reprocessed the multiplex PCR reads via MiXCR and lists one record per CDR3 protein. The data contain around 5,000 distinct CDR3 sequences, 25% to 35% of them singletons. The sample was blood. These receptors originate from a human donor with active COVID-19.

This chain connects TRBV7-3 to TRBJ2-1; D is possibly TRBD1 or TRBD2 (5 bases each). This CDR3 has 14 residues. Between the trimmed V and J ends, which lost 5 bases and 8 bases, there was a span of 16 bases. Looked up from germline, CDR1 is SGHTA and CDR2 is FQGTGA. The CDR3 sequence is CASSLYQGSDEQFF. As DNA, the CDR3 is TGTGCCAGCAGCCTCTACCAGGGTAGCGATGAGCAGTTCTTC.

The chain uses TRBV5-1 and TRBJ2-1, with TRBD2 identical over 10 bases. This CDR3 region has 14 residues. From germline, CDR1 is SGHRS and CDR2 YFSETQ. V trimming: 2 bases; J trimming: 10 bases; junction bases outside the gene matches: 6. The CDR3 DNA sequence: TGCGCCAGCAGCTTCAGCGGGAGGGCCGGGGAGCAGTTCTTC. Its translation: CASSFSGRAGEQFF.

The J gene is TRBJ1-2, the V gene TRBV20-1; D gene ambiguous. Trimming stripped 3 bases from V and 6 bases from J, with 14 bases between. Germline V lookup: CDR1 DFQATT, CDR2 SNEGSKA (reference sequence). This CDR3 comprises 13 residues. The CDR3: CSARTGEDHGYTF. CDR3 bases: TGCAGTGCTAGGACTGGGGAGGATCATGGCTACACCTTC.

This clonotype rates as medium-sized (0.01 to 0.1%). The chain employs TRBV19 and TRBJ1-2; no firm D call. The V end was cut by 3 bases, the J end by 0 bases, with 11 bases between. The CDR3 sequence is 15 residues long. CDR1 and CDR2 from the germline V gene are LNHDA and SQIVND (reference sequence). The CDR3 sequence: CASSMVAVPNYGYTF. DNA for the CDR3: TGTGCCAGTAGTATGGTGGCAGTGCCTAACTATGGCTACACCTTC.

The rearrangement uses TRBV20-1 and TRBJ2-3; D uncertain. Germline CDR1 is DFQATT and CDR2 is SNEGSKA (reference sequence). V lost 6 bases and J 2 bases, leaving 9 bases between the germline ends. The CDR3 runs to 12 residues. The chain's CDR3 is CSASTPTDTQYF. CDR3 bases: TGCAGTGCCAGTACGCCCACAGATACGCAGTATTTT.

This clonotype is termed medium-sized (0.01 to 0.1%). Here the CDR3 DNA reads TGTGCCAGCAGCTTAAAGAGACTAGCGCACAATGAGCAGTTCTTC. This translates into CASSLKRLAHNEQFF. This chain joins TRBV13 and TRBJ2-1; TRBD2 matches at 8 bases. The CDR3 has 15 residues. J lost 5 bases, V lost 2 bases, and 5 bases had no gene match. The germline V gene has CDR1 PRHDT and CDR2 FYEKMQ (reference sequence).

By share of the sample, this clonotype is medium-sized (0.01 to 0.1%). This sequence joins TRBV5-5 and TRBJ1-4; TRBD1 matches at 7 bases. The germline CDR1 and CDR2 sequences are SGHKS and YYEKEE (reference sequence). The CDR3 is 14 amino acids. Germline trimming cut 4 bases from V and 5 bases from J; bases unmatched to any gene: 5. In DNA, the CDR3 is TGTGCCAGCAGCCTAGGACAGGCGAATGAAAAACTGTTTTTT. It codes for CASSLGQANEKLFF.

J is TRBJ1-2 and V is TRBV7-2; 7 nucleotides line up with TRBD1. Germline lookup yields CDR1 SGHTA and CDR2 FQGNSA. This CDR3 contains 14 residues. The V gene end was trimmed by 3 bases and the J gene end by 2 bases; junction bases not matched to a gene: 3. The DNA for the CDR3 is TGTGCCAGCAGCTTCCCGGGACAGAACTATGGCTACACCTTC. Its translation is CASSFPGQNYGYTF.

This clonotype rates as medium-sized. The J gene is TRBJ1-5, the V gene TRBV5-5; the D is unclear. CDR3 length: 17 residues. The V end lost 0 bases, the J end lost 1 base, and 14 bases lay between the germline ends. Germline lookup yields CDR1 SGHKS and CDR2 YYEKEE (reference sequence). As DNA, the CDR3 is TGTGCCAGCAGCTTGGAGGGAGTGAGCGGGAGCAATCAGCCCCAGCATTTT. Amino acids: CASSLEGVSGSNQPQHF.

The chain has TRBV20-1 and TRBJ2-3; 9 positions match TRBD1. Germline V CDR1 and CDR2: DFQATT, SNEGSKA (reference sequence). J was trimmed by 5 bases and V by 6 bases; bases with no gene match: 12. The CDR3 is 15 residues long. CDR3 protein: CSALPTGGGGDTQYF. As DNA, the CDR3 is TGCAGTGCCCTCCCGACAGGGGGGGGGGGAGATACGCAGTATTTT.

This clonotype is termed medium-sized. J is TRBJ2-2 and V is TRBV19; unclear D gene. V was trimmed by 3 bases and J by 5 bases, leaving 19 bases between them. The CDR3 totals 17 residues. Germline V CDR1 and CDR2: LNHDA, SQIVND (reference sequence). CDR3: CASSIPPPRGRTGELFF. The CDR3, as DNA: TGTGCCAGTAGTATCCCTCCTCCCCGAGGAAGAACCGGGGAGCTGTTTTTT.

V gene TRBV5-6 combines with J gene TRBJ2-5, with 9 bases matching TRBD2. The CDR3 has 15 residues. V gave up 4 bases and J gave up 3 bases; unmatched junction bases: 7. Germline V gene lookup returns CDR1 SGHDT and CDR2 YYEEEE. CDR3 in DNA: TGTGCCAGCAGCCAACTTAGCGGGAGTAAAGAGACCCAGTACTTC. Its translation is CASSQLSGSKETQYF.

The chain links TRBV7-2 to TRBJ2-4; 7 bases fit TRBD2. With V trimmed by 0 bases and J by 6 bases, 2 bases remained unmatched. The CDR3 contains 14 residues. Germline V lookup: CDR1 SGHTA, CDR2 FQGNSA. DNA of the CDR3: TGTGCCAGCAGCTTAGCAGGGAGGGGAAACATTCAGTACTTC. This encodes CASSLAGRGNIQYF.

The table lists this clonotype with a few counts. This sequence joins TRBV5-4 and TRBJ1-2; maybe TRBD1 (6 bases). This CDR3 has 14 amino acids. V gave up 2 bases and J gave up 1 base, with 9 bases separating them. Germline V gene sequence: CDR1 SGHNT, CDR2 YYREEE (reference sequence). The CDR3 bases are TGTGCCAGCAGCTTAGGGGGGAGTAACTATGGCTACACCTTC. Its translation is CASSLGGSNYGYTF. The full variable domain, completed using reference TRBV5-4 and TRBJ1-2, is ETGVTQSPTHLIKTRGQQVTLRCSSQSGHNTVSWYQQALGQGPQFIFQYYREEENGRGNFPPRFSGLQFPNYSSELNVNALELDDSALYLCASSLGGSNYGYTFGSGTRLTVV.

This chain connects TRBV15 to TRBJ2-4; TRBD2 matches at 7 bases. The CDR3 has 13 residues. The V segment lost 1 base and the J segment 8 bases; nucleotides outside the gene matches: 2. Germline values: CDR1 LNHNV, CDR2 YYDKDF (reference sequence). The CDR3 protein is CATSRGEGYIQYF. The CDR3 nucleotides read TGTGCCACCAGCAGAGGGGAGGGGTACATTCAGTACTTC.

The V gene is TRBV7-2, the J gene TRBJ2-7; a weak D match, TRBD1 (6 bases). This CDR3 spans 13 amino acids. V shed 5 bases and J shed 9 bases, with 17 bases lying between them. Per the germline V gene, CDR1 is SGHTA and CDR2 is FQGNSA. The CDR3 DNA is TGTGCCAGCAGCCCTTATAGGGGGAGCGTGCAGTACTTC. Translation gives CASSPYRGSVQYF.

This chain joins TRBV7-2 and TRBJ2-1; no firm D call. The germline gives CDR1 SGHTA, CDR2 FQGNSA. The CDR3 runs to 15 residues. The V end lost 6 bases, the J end lost 6 bases, and 18 bases lay between the germline ends. The CDR3 DNA reads TGTGCCAGCAGTCCACAGAGCGCCCAGAGCAATGAGCAGTTCTTC. Protein product: CASSPQSAQSNEQFF.

This clonotype is judged medium-sized. The rearrangement joins TRBV29-1 to TRBJ1-1, with TRBD1 as a possible D gene (5 bases). The V gene's germline CDR1 is SQVTM and CDR2 ANQGSEA. V dropped 4 bases and J dropped 2 bases, with 17 bases sitting between them. CDR3 length equals 15 residues. The CDR3 DNA is TGCAGCGTTGGATTCGCACAGGCGGCCAACACTGAAGCTTTCTTT. As protein: CSVGFAQAANTEAFF.

Concerning this clonotype itself: Possible read error: a much larger clone is one base away. The J gene is TRBJ2-3, the V gene TRBV27, with D perhaps TRBD2 (6 bases). The length of the CDR3 is 16 residues. Germline V CDR1 and CDR2: MNHEY, SMNVEV (reference sequence). Here the CDR3 reads CACSWDLEGLTDTQYF. CDR3 nucleotide sequence: TGTGCCTGCAGTTGGGATTTGGAGGGCCTCACAGATACGCAGTATTTT.

The chain combines TRBV9 with TRBJ1-6; D might be TRBD1 (5 bases). The CDR3 is 15 amino acids. The V gene lost 0 bases and the J gene lost 3 bases, with 7 bases spanning the gap. Germline CDR1 reads SGDLS; CDR2 reads YYNGEE. CDR3 protein: CASSVGGGYNSPLHF. DNA for the CDR3: TGTGCCAGCAGCGTAGGCGGGGGCTATAATTCACCCCTCCACTTT. Supplemented by reference TRBV9 and TRBJ1-6, the full variable domain reads DSGVTQTPKHLITATGQRVTLRCSPRSGDLSVYWYQQSLDQGLQFLIQYYNGEERAKGNILERFSAQQFPDLHSELNLSSLELGDSALYFCASSVGGGYNSPLHFGNGTRLTVT.